These 30 T cell receptor beta chains share one sample of origin, sequenced in a study of blood T cell repertoires in COVID-19. Repertoires were generated with immunoSEQ multiplex PCR, while TCRdb's copy carries only in-frame clones and drops some. The profile shows some 670,000 clones, 85% to 90% of them singletons. Sequencing was done on a sample of peripheral blood. These receptors came from a young woman with acute or convalescent COVID-19.

V and J are TRBV2 and TRBJ1-2; D is unresolved. Germline lookup yields CDR1 SNHLY and CDR2 FYNNEI. The V end lost 1 base, the J end lost 5 bases, and 11 bases lay between the germline ends. This CDR3 is 14 amino acids long. The CDR3 DNA follows: TGTGCCAGCAGTGAAGTAACAGCCTGGTATGGCTACACCTTC. Translating gives CASSEVTAWYGYTF.

The V call is TRBV18, the J call TRBJ1-1; D not resolved. CDR3 length: 14 residues. The germline V gene encodes CDR1 KGHSH and CDR2 LQKENI. The V and J ends lost 2 bases and 1 base respectively, with 8 bases between them. CDR3 protein: CASSPKVANTEAFF. The DNA for the CDR3 is TGTGCCAGCTCACCAAAGGTAGCGAACACTGAAGCTTTCTTT.

This chain connects TRBV6-4 to TRBJ2-3, with D possibly being TRBD2 (5 bases). The CDR3 consists of 16 residues. V was trimmed by 0 bases and J by 0 bases, leaving 10 bases between them. Germline V gene lookup returns CDR1 MRHNA and CDR2 SNTAGT. CDR3 sequence: CASSDSSGSSTDTQYF. The CDR3 DNA follows: TGTGCCAGCAGTGACTCAAGCGGTTCTAGCACAGATACGCAGTATTTT.

This clone has just a few counts. V and J are TRBV6-5 and TRBJ2-7; 7 nucleotides align to TRBD2. Trimming took 11 bases from V and 3 from J; bases not matched to a gene: 13. Germline CDR1 and CDR2: MNHEY and SVGAGI. The CDR3 is 14 residues long. CDR3 loop: CAVSISGLHYEQYF. CDR3 DNA: TGTGCCGTATCAATTAGCGGGTTGCACTACGAGCAGTACTTC.

The genes are TRBV6-5 and TRBJ1-5; 7 nucleotides align to TRBD1. The junction had 8 bases not matched to a gene; V was cut back by 6 bases and J by 3 bases. The germline CDR1 and CDR2 sequences are MNHEY and SVGAGI. This CDR3 comprises 15 residues. Written as DNA, the CDR3 is TGTGCCAGCAGGCTCCGGGACAGCCTCAATCAGCCCCAGCATTTT. Its protein is CASRLRDSLNQPQHF.

The V gene is TRBV7-2, the J gene TRBJ1-1; D is possibly TRBD1 (5 bases). There are 17 residues in the CDR3. The ends were cut back, 3 bases at V and 1 base at J, with 18 bases in the middle. CDR1 is SGHTA, CDR2 FQGNSA, per germline. The CDR3 spells CASSFSQGTGGNTEAFF. The CDR3 bases are TGTGCCAGCAGCTTTTCTCAAGGGACCGGGGGGAACACTGAAGCTTTCTTT.

The chain has TRBV12-3 or TRBV12-4 and TRBJ2-2, with D perhaps matching TRBD2 (5 bases). Trimming pared 2 bases from V and 8 bases from J, leaving 9 bases between. This CDR3 comprises 13 residues. This chain's CDR3 is CASSLISGGELFF. The CDR3 coding sequence is TGTGCCAGCAGTTTAATCAGCGGAGGGGAGCTGTTTTTT.

The gene calls are TRBV19 and TRBJ2-3; 9 nucleotides align to TRBD1. V was clipped by 10 bases and J by 1 base; unmatched bases: 9. The germline gives CDR1 LNHDA, CDR2 SQIVND (reference sequence). The CDR3 loop spans 15 amino acids. The CDR3 bases are TGTGCCACCGGAGGGACAGGGCTCGGCACAGATACGCAGTATTTT. It codes for CATGGTGLGTDTQYF. Combining the CDR3 with reference TRBV19 and TRBJ2-3 gives the whole variable domain DGGITQSPKYLFRKEGQNVTLSCEQNLNHDAMYWYRQDPGQGLRLIYYSQIVNDFQKGDIAEGYSVSREKKESFPLTVTSAQKNPTAFYLCATGGTGLGTDTQYFGPGTRLTVL.

V usage is TRBV5-4 and J usage is TRBJ2-1, with D perhaps matching TRBD1 (5 bases). The V and J ends lost 1 base and 6 bases respectively, with 8 bases between them. Germline V gene lookup returns CDR1 SGHNT and CDR2 YYREEE (reference sequence). This CDR3 is built from 13 residues. CDR3 loop: CASSLQGPNEQFF. The CDR3 bases are TGTGCCAGCAGCTTGCAGGGCCCCAATGAGCAGTTCTTC. Looking up the rest from reference TRBV5-4 and TRBJ2-1 gives the full variable domain: ETGVTQSPTHLIKTRGQQVTLRCSSQSGHNTVSWYQQALGQGPQFIFQYYREEENGRGNFPPRFSGLQFPNYSSELNVNALELDDSALYLCASSLQGPNEQFFGPGTRLTVL.

This chain links TRBV15 with TRBJ1-1; 10 nucleotides line up with TRBD1. The germline gives CDR1 LNHNV, CDR2 YYDKDF (reference sequence). The CDR3 has 19 residues. V lost 0 bases and J lost 0; bases outside the gene matches: 10. As DNA, the CDR3 is TGTGCCACCAGCAGAGATCGGGGGACAGGGGCCATCATGAACACTGAAGCTTTCTTT. The encoded protein is CATSRDRGTGAIMNTEAFF. The entire variable domain, with the rest obtained from reference TRBV15 and TRBJ1-1, is as follows: DAMVIQNPRYQVTQFGKPVTLSCSQTLNHNVMYWYQQKSSQAPKLLFHYYDKDFNNEADTPDNFQSRRPNTSFCFLDIRSPGLGDTAMYLCATSRDRGTGAIMNTEAFFGQGTRLTVV.

This clone was picked up one time. V usage is TRBV19 and J usage is TRBJ2-2; possibly TRBD1 for D (6 bases). The ends were cut back, 0 bases at V and 3 bases at J, with 14 bases in the middle. Germline assignment: CDR1 LNHDA and CDR2 SQIVND (reference sequence). The CDR3 consists of 17 residues. CDR3 in amino acids: CASSIDQGGRDTGELFF. The CDR3, as DNA: TGTGCCAGTAGTATAGATCAAGGGGGACGAGACACCGGGGAGCTGTTTTTT.

This chain joins TRBV6-5 and TRBJ2-2; no firm D call. The CDR3 is 16 residues long. Per germline, CDR1 MNHEY and CDR2 SVGAGI. Trimming took off 0 bases at V and 0 bases at J, with 8 bases between the two ends. CDR3 nucleotide sequence: TGTGCCAGCAGTTACTCGTCAGTCCCGAACACCGGGGAGCTGTTTTTT. It is translated as CASSYSSVPNTGELFF.

The V and J genes are TRBV30 and TRBJ2-5; D uncertain. The ends were cut back, 0 bases at V and 4 bases at J, with 6 bases in the middle. Looked up from germline, CDR1 is GTSNPN and CDR2 is SVGIG (reference sequence). The CDR3 has 12 residues. The CDR3 sequence: CAWSVFRETQYF. The DNA for the CDR3 is TGTGCCTGGAGTGTATTCCGAGAGACCCAGTACTTC. Full variable domain (missing parts from reference TRBV30 and TRBJ2-5): SQTIHQWPATLVQPVGSPLSLECTVEGTSNPNLYWYRQAAGRGLQLLFYSVGIGQISSEVPQNLSASRPQDRQFILSSKKLLLSDSGFYLCAWSVFRETQYFGPGTRLLVL.

This clone has a handful of counts. The V call is TRBV27, the J call TRBJ1-2; 7 positions agree with TRBD1. This CDR3 spans 14 amino acids. J was trimmed by 8 bases and V by 7 bases; bases with no gene match: 13. In germline, CDR1 is MNHEY, CDR2 SMNVEV (reference sequence). CDR3 nucleotides: TGTGCCAGCACCGAGACAGGGCGGGGTGGCGGCTACACCTTC. Residues: CASTETGRGGGYTF.

This sequence joins TRBV19 and TRBJ1-4; TRBD1 matches 8 bases. CDR3 length: 15 residues. V lost 7 bases and J lost 7; bases outside the gene matches: 11. CDR1 is LNHDA and CDR2 is SQIVND in the germline V gene (reference sequence). CDR3 sequence: CASKPQGAEGEKLFF. The CDR3 bases are TGTGCCAGTAAACCTCAGGGGGCGGAAGGTGAAAAACTGTTTTTT.

The chain combines TRBV11-3 with TRBJ2-2; 10 positions match TRBD1. V lost 5 bases to trimming and J lost 7 bases; unmatched junction nucleotides: 4. The CDR3 covers 14 residues. The germline CDR1 and CDR2 sequences are SGHNT and YENEEA. The CDR3 sequence is CASSRDRGRGELFF. The CDR3 DNA sequence: TGTGCCAGCAGCCGTGACAGGGGGCGCGGGGAGCTGTTTTTT.

The CDR3: CATCDRITGELFF. The CDR3, as DNA: TGTGCCACCTGTGACAGAATCACCGGGGAGCTGTTTTTT. The rearrangement joins TRBV15 to TRBJ2-2; TRBD1 is a possible D gene (5 bases). The V end lost 8 bases, the J end lost 4 bases, and 11 bases lay between the germline ends. Germline V gene lookup returns CDR1 LNHNV and CDR2 YYDKDF (reference sequence). The CDR3 is 13 amino acids.

V gene TRBV9 combines with J gene TRBJ1-6; D uncertain. This CDR3 spans 14 amino acids. Germline assignment: CDR1 SGDLS and CDR2 YYNGEE. The germline V and J ends were trimmed by 4 bases and 7 bases, with 12 bases remaining between them. CDR3 sequence reads: CASSTDQPNSPLHF. The CDR3 DNA sequence: TGTGCCAGCAGCACAGACCAACCGAATTCACCCCTCCACTTT. Drawing the rest from reference TRBV9 and TRBJ1-6, the complete variable domain is DSGVTQTPKHLITATGQRVTLRCSPRSGDLSVYWYQQSLDQGLQFLIQYYNGEERAKGNILERFSAQQFPDLHSELNLSSLELGDSALYFCASSTDQPNSPLHFGNGTRLTVT.

The J gene is TRBJ1-1, the V gene TRBV3-1 (or the pseudogene TRBV3-2); no firm D call. The CDR3 extends over 15 amino acids. The germline V and J ends were trimmed by 1 base and 1 base, with 10 bases remaining between them. From germline, CDR1 is LGHDT and CDR2 YNNKEL (reference sequence). For the CDR3, the DNA is TGTGCCAGCAGCCAAGGTGGTGGGAGGAACACTGAAGCTTTCTTT. Translated: CASSQGGGRNTEAFF.

The rearrangement uses TRBV6-5 and TRBJ1-1; 8 positions match TRBD1. This CDR3 has 16 amino acids. Trimming at V came to 4 bases and at J to 4 bases, leaving 11 bases not matched to a gene. The germline V gene encodes CDR1 MNHEY and CDR2 SVGAGI. The CDR3 region is CASSFRQGFRGTEAFF. CDR3 DNA: TGTGCCAGCAGTTTTCGACAGGGGTTTAGGGGCACTGAAGCTTTCTTT.

J is TRBJ2-5 and V is TRBV5-4; TRBD2 matches at 8 bases. The V gene end was trimmed by 5 bases and the J gene end by 0 bases; junction bases not matched to a gene: 6. This CDR3 is built from 15 residues. Germline loops: CDR1 SGHNT, CDR2 YYREEE (reference sequence). The CDR3: CASSLAGPNQETQYF. The CDR3 DNA follows: TGTGCCAGCAGTTTAGCGGGGCCGAACCAAGAGACCCAGTACTTC.

This sequence joins TRBV30 and TRBJ2-1; 8 bases agree with TRBD1. J lost 1 base, V lost 3 bases, and 2 bases had no gene match. Germline V CDR1 and CDR2: GTSNPN, SVGIG (reference sequence). The length of the CDR3 is 14 residues. The CDR3 nucleotides read TGTGCCTGGAGGGACAGGGCGTCCTACAATGAGCAGTTCTTC. As protein: CAWRDRASYNEQFF.

V usage is TRBV23-1 and J usage is TRBJ2-1; TRBD1 matches 8 bases. TRBV23-1 is placed among ORFs of uncertain function. After removal of 3 bases from V and 9 bases from J, the junction contained 16 bases not matched to a gene. The CDR3 contains 17 residues. This chain's CDR3 is CASSQAGQGLFRREQFF. The CDR3 region has the DNA TGCGCCAGCAGTCAGGCCGGACAGGGTCTTTTTCGACGTGAGCAGTTCTTC.

This clone was seen more than once but under ten times. V gene TRBV19 combines with J gene TRBJ2-2, with a possible D match to TRBD1 (6 bases). Germline CDR1 LNHDA, CDR2 SQIVND (reference sequence). Trimming removed 2 bases at V and 6 bases at J, with 10 bases between. The CDR3 runs to 14 residues. This CDR3 is CASSIFRGAGELFF. CDR3 DNA: TGTGCCAGTAGTATATTCAGGGGAGCCGGGGAGCTGTTTTTT. Complete variable domain (other parts from reference TRBV19 and TRBJ2-2): DGGITQSPKYLFRKEGQNVTLSCEQNLNHDAMYWYRQDPGQGLRLIYYSQIVNDFQKGDIAEGYSVSREKKESFPLTVTSAQKNPTAFYLCASSIFRGAGELFFGEGSRLTVL.

V gene TRBV27 combines with J gene TRBJ2-7, with 10 bases lining up with TRBD1. Looked up from germline, CDR1 is MNHEY and CDR2 is SMNVEV (reference sequence). Losses at the gene ends were 2 bases for V and 3 bases for J; bases not matched to a gene: 1. This CDR3 contains 14 residues. In nucleotides, the CDR3 is TGTGCCAGCAGTTTAAGGACAGGGGGCTACGAGCAGTACTTC. Amino acids: CASSLRTGGYEQYF.

The count of this clone is one. The chain joins TRBV11-2 to TRBJ1-5; 9 nucleotides match TRBD1. The J segment lost 3 bases and the V segment lost 3 bases, leaving 3 bases of the junction unmatched. The CDR3 is 15 amino acids. Per the germline V gene, CDR1 is SGHAT and CDR2 is FQNNGV. The CDR3 here is CASSLTGGFNQPQHF. CDR3 coding DNA: TGTGCCAGCAGCTTGACAGGGGGTTTCAATCAGCCCCAGCATTTT. Full variable domain (rest looked up from reference TRBV11-2 and TRBJ1-5): EAGVAQSPRYKIIEKRQSVAFWCNPISGHATLYWYQQILGQGPKLLIQFQNNGVVDDSQLPKDRFSAERLKGVDSTLKIQPAKLEDSAVYLCASSLTGGFNQPQHFGDGTRLSIL.

This clone was counted between two and nine times. This rearrangement joins TRBV6-2 or TRBV6-3 to TRBJ2-7, with D possibly matching TRBD2 (6 bases). Deletions cut 4 bases from V and 2 bases from J, with 15 bases between. This CDR3 region has 15 residues. Germline-derived CDR1 and CDR2 are MNHEY and SVGEGT. DNA for the CDR3: TGTGCCAGCAGTTTGCGGGACCGCACCGCCTACGAGCAGTACTTC. Translation gives CASSLRDRTAYEQYF.

There are a few counts of this clone. This sequence joins TRBV9 and TRBJ2-2; no clear D. Germline loops: CDR1 SGDLS, CDR2 YYNGEE. Trimming cost V 4 bases and J 1 base, with 11 bases left between them. This CDR3 contains 15 residues. The CDR3, as DNA: TGTGCCAGCAGCCCCCCGCGGATGAACACCGGGGAGCTGTTTTTT. Protein product: CASSPPRMNTGELFF.

This rearrangement joins TRBV5-5 to TRBJ2-7; D may be TRBD2 (6 bases). The CDR3 is 14 amino acids. Trimming left V 0 bases short and J 0 bases short, with 7 bases between. Germline CDR1 reads SGHKS; CDR2 reads YYEKEE (reference sequence). The CDR3 nucleotides read TGTGCCAGCAGCTTGGTCGGGGGCTCCTACGAGCAGTACTTC. As protein: CASSLVGGSYEQYF.

This sequence joins TRBV27 and TRBJ1-2; D is possibly TRBD1 (6 bases). Trimming removed 5 bases at V and 8 bases at J, with 15 bases between. The CDR3 has 13 amino acids. Germline CDR1 reads MNHEY; CDR2 reads SMNVEV (reference sequence). The CDR3 spells CASSPGTLGGYTF. The CDR3 region has the DNA TGTGCCAGCAGTCCTGGGACACTAGGCGGCTACACCTTC.